The 31 T cell receptor beta chains listed next were all sequenced from one sample in a study of OX40 agonist ivuxolimab in advanced cancers. Sequencing used immunoSEQ multiplex PCR; TCRdb keeps in-frame clones, though not all of them. The sample consists of several thousand clones, around 67% of them appearing once. The source material was CD4+ or CD8+ T cells sorted from blood, sampled in a trial of the OX40 agonist ivuxolimab. The origin of the receptors is an adult with an advanced solid tumor such as melanoma, head and neck, liver or kidney cancer.

V is TRBV19 and J is TRBJ2-7; 7 bases match TRBD1. The CDR3 loop spans 15 amino acids. J lost 2 bases, V lost 3 bases, and 7 bases had no gene match. Germline values: CDR1 LNHDA, CDR2 SQIVND (reference sequence). CDR3 protein: CASSIGSGGTYEQYF. The CDR3 DNA reads TGTGCCAGTAGTATCGGGTCAGGGGGAACCTACGAGCAGTACTTC.

This sequence joins TRBV5-5 and TRBJ2-5; D not certain. The V end was cut by 2 bases, the J end by 2 bases, with 7 bases between. The CDR3 is 13 residues long. Germline CDR1 is SGHKS and CDR2 is YYEKEE (reference sequence). CDR3 region: CASSFQAQETQYF. The DNA for the CDR3 is TGTGCCAGCAGCTTTCAGGCGCAAGAGACCCAGTACTTC. Full variable domain (remainder filled in from reference TRBV5-5 and TRBJ2-5): DAGVTQSPTHLIKTRGQQVTLRCSPISGHKSVSWYQQVLGQGPQFIFQYYEKEERGRGNFPDRFSARQFPNYSSELNVNALLLGDSALYLCASSFQAQETQYFGPGTRLLVL.

The J gene is TRBJ2-5, the V gene TRBV7-2; TRBD2 matches at 9 bases. V lost 8 bases, J lost 2 bases, and 15 bases stayed unmatched. Looked up from germline, CDR1 is SGHTA and CDR2 is FQGNSA. The CDR3 runs 17 residues. This CDR3 is CASGTGTSSFPQETQYF. The CDR3 DNA is TGTGCCAGCGGTACCGGGACTAGCTCTTTCCCTCAAGAGACCCAGTACTTC.

This chain uses TRBV27 with TRBJ2-1, with TRBD2 identical over 8 bases. V shed 7 bases, J shed 9 bases, and the junction held 17 bases outside the gene matches. CDR3 length: 16 amino acids. Germline assignment: CDR1 MNHEY and CDR2 SMNVEV (reference sequence). For the CDR3, the DNA is TGTGCCAGCACGGGAGGTAGCGGGATTGGGTGGGGTGAGCAGTTCTTC. This sequence encodes CASTGGSGIGWGEQFF.

CDR3 protein: CASSSPDLDNEQFF. DNA for the CDR3: TGCGCCAGCAGCTCCCCTGACTTGGACAATGAGCAGTTCTTC. The chain couples TRBV5-1 to TRBJ2-1; D remains ambiguous. The CDR3 has 14 residues. Per germline, CDR1 SGHRS and CDR2 YFSETQ. V was trimmed by 3 bases and J by 5 bases, leaving 12 bases between them.

This chain uses TRBV7-9 with TRBJ1-3; 8 bases fit TRBD1. Germline lookup yields CDR1 SEHNR and CDR2 FQNEAQ (reference sequence). The J segment lost 0 bases and the V segment lost 5 bases, leaving 9 bases of the junction unmatched. The CDR3 has 17 amino acids. The CDR3 DNA reads as TGTGCCAGCAGCCCCCCGCCAGGGGGCAACTCTGGAAACACCATATATTTT. The encoded protein is CASSPPPGGNSGNTIYF. The full variable domain, in which reference TRBV7-9 and TRBJ1-3 provide the parts outside the CDR3, is DTGVSQNPRHKITKRGQNVTFRCDPISEHNRLYWYRQTLGQGPEFLTYFQNEAQLEKSRLLSDRFSAERPKGSFSTLEIQRTEQGDSAMYLCASSPPPGGNSGNTIYFGEGSWLTVV.

The V gene is TRBV5-5, the J gene TRBJ1-3; D may be TRBD1 (6 bases). Trimming took off 1 base at V and 2 bases at J, with 13 bases between the two ends. Germline loops: CDR1 SGHKS, CDR2 YYEKEE (reference sequence). CDR3 size: 16 residues. CDR3 residues: CASSLLQQGPGNTIYF. The CDR3, as DNA: TGTGCCAGCAGCTTGCTGCAACAGGGTCCTGGAAACACCATATATTTT.

The chain carries TRBV5-5 and TRBJ2-3, with 12 nucleotides matching TRBD2. The CDR3 sequence is 16 residues long. The J segment lost 4 bases and the V segment lost 4 bases, leaving 7 bases of the junction unmatched. Germline loops: CDR1 SGHKS, CDR2 YYEKEE (reference sequence). The DNA for the CDR3 is TGTGCCAGCAGCACACTTCCTAGCGGGGGGGCAGATACGCAGTATTTT. As protein: CASSTLPSGGADTQYF.

This clone was recorded once. J is TRBJ1-2 and V is TRBV5-6; 9 bases map to TRBD1. This CDR3 comprises 16 residues. Unmatched junction bases numbered 6, after V lost 3 bases and J lost 0 bases. From germline, CDR1 is SGHDT and CDR2 YYEEEE. The CDR3 loop is CASSSGTGYANYGYTF. For the CDR3, the DNA is TGTGCCAGCAGCTCCGGGACAGGGTATGCTAACTATGGCTACACCTTC.

This clone was seen only a few times. The chain couples TRBV7-6 to TRBJ2-1, with 8 positions matching TRBD1. Germline loops: CDR1 SGHVS, CDR2 FNYEAQ. V dropped 5 bases and J dropped 5; count of bases not matched to a gene: 5. The CDR3 runs to 14 residues. The CDR3 DNA reads TGTGCCAGCAGCCCTTGGACAGGGAACAATGAGCAGTTCTTC. Protein sequence: CASSPWTGNNEQFF.

This chain links TRBV4-3 with TRBJ2-7, with D uncertain. Germline values: CDR1 LGHNA, CDR2 YSLEER. This CDR3 contains 14 residues. Deletions cut 4 bases from V and 5 bases from J, with 15 bases between. As DNA, the CDR3 is TGCGCCAGCAGCCCCGACTTGATGGGCAACGAGCAGTACTTC. Amino acid sequence: CASSPDLMGNEQYF.

The V gene is TRBV5-5, the J gene TRBJ1-5; D not resolved. This CDR3 has 14 residues. Germline V gene data show CDR1 as SGHKS and CDR2 as YYEKEE (reference sequence). The V and J ends lost 1 base and 6 bases respectively, with 11 bases between them. The CDR3 region has the DNA TGTGCCAGCAGCTTGTGGTCAGGTCTTCAGCCCCAGCATTTT. This translates into CASSLWSGLQPQHF.

This sequence joins TRBV6-6 and TRBJ1-1; no reliable D call. Trimming shortened V by 7 bases and J by 0 bases, and 15 bases separated the two germline ends. Per the germline V gene, CDR1 is MNHNY and CDR2 is SVGAGI (reference sequence). CDR3 length equals 15 residues. CDR3 loop: CASTRPAGLNTEAFF. CDR3 coding DNA: TGTGCCAGCACCCGCCCGGCAGGCTTGAACACTGAAGCTTTCTTT.

CDR3 bases: TGTGCCAGCAGCCCGGGACGTCCCTACGAGCAGTACTTC. Translated, it gives CASSPGRPYEQYF. V is TRBV25-1 and J is TRBJ2-7; the D call may be TRBD1 or TRBD2 (5 bases each). The CDR3 covers 13 residues. Germline assignment: CDR1 MGHDK and CDR2 SYGVNS. Trimming pared 6 bases from V and 2 bases from J, leaving 11 bases between.

The chain joins TRBV30 to TRBJ1-6; D not resolved. V lost 4 bases and J lost 4, with 5 bases in between. The CDR3 contains 12 residues. CDR1 is GTSNPN and CDR2 is SVGIG in the germline V gene (reference sequence). The CDR3 DNA is TGTGCCTGGACAGTATATAATTCACCCCTCCACTTT. Amino acids: CAWTVYNSPLHF.

CDR3 residues: CASSDYGYTF. DNA for the CDR3: TGTGCCAGCAGCGACTATGGCTACACCTTC. This chain connects TRBV6-1 to TRBJ1-2; no clear D. The ends were cut back, 6 bases at V and 3 bases at J, with 2 bases in the middle. The germline V gene encodes CDR1 MNHNS and CDR2 SASEGT. The CDR3 is 10 residues long.

The rearrangement joins TRBV18 to TRBJ2-7; TRBD1 might be the D (6 bases). The V gene lost 4 bases and the J gene lost 3 bases, with 13 bases spanning the gap. In germline, CDR1 is KGHSH, CDR2 LQKENI. The CDR3 has 14 amino acids. The CDR3 reads CASSLRDTFYEQYF. CDR3 nucleotide sequence: TGTGCCAGCTCACTACGGGACACCTTCTACGAGCAGTACTTC.

The V and J genes are TRBV7-2 and TRBJ1-1; D is unclear. V shed 4 bases and J shed 7 bases, with 7 bases lying between them. The CDR3 length is 11 residues. Germline V gene lookup returns CDR1 SGHTA and CDR2 FQGNSA. The CDR3 loop reads CASSYGIEAFF. In DNA, the CDR3 is TGTGCCAGCAGCTACGGAATTGAAGCTTTCTTT.

The chain carries TRBV27 and TRBJ2-1; the D is unclear. V was clipped by 5 bases and J by 2 bases, with 19 bases between them. The CDR3 is 17 residues long. CDR1 and CDR2 (germline): MNHEY, SMNVEV (reference sequence). This chain's CDR3 is CASSQIPIGLPYNEQFF. CDR3 coding DNA: TGTGCCAGCAGTCAAATACCCATAGGCCTGCCCTACAATGAGCAGTTCTTC.

The V and J genes are TRBV19 and TRBJ1-2; D might be TRBD1 (5 bases). The CDR3 length is 20 residues. Per germline, CDR1 LNHDA and CDR2 SQIVND (reference sequence). Trimming stripped 6 bases from V and 6 bases from J, with 35 bases between. For the CDR3, the DNA is TGTGCCAGTAGGGAACCGGGGTCTTGGAATATTTGGGGCTACTTTAATGGCTACACCTTC. Amino acids: CASREPGSWNIWGYFNGYTF.

The V gene is TRBV10-3, the J gene TRBJ2-7, with D maybe TRBD1 (6 bases). Trimming took 0 bases from V and 1 from J, leaving 13 bases between them. Germline CDR1 ENHRY, CDR2 SYGVKD. The CDR3 has 16 amino acids. This CDR3 is CAISESRQVASYEQYF. CDR3 DNA: TGTGCCATCAGTGAGTCGAGACAGGTTGCATCCTACGAGCAGTACTTC.

This chain uses TRBV11-2 with TRBJ1-3; perhaps TRBD1 as D (5 bases). V was cut by 5 bases and J by 4 bases, with 9 bases left in between. The CDR3 extends over 13 amino acids. Germline loops: CDR1 SGHAT, CDR2 FQNNGV. CDR3 coding DNA: TGTGCCAGCAGCCTCGGGGCGGGAAACACCATATATTTT. This gives the protein CASSLGAGNTIYF.

Only one count was recorded for this clone. This chain links TRBV5-1 with TRBJ2-7; the D is unclear. The CDR3 has 11 amino acids. Germline lookup yields CDR1 SGHRS and CDR2 YFSETQ. Trimming pared 0 bases from V and 2 bases from J, leaving 0 bases between. CDR3 DNA: TGCGCCAGCAGCTTGGCCTACGAGCAGTACTTC. Its translation: CASSLAYEQYF. Variable domain in full (rest from reference TRBV5-1 and TRBJ2-7): KAGVTQTPRYLIKTRGQQVTLSCSPISGHRSVSWYQQTPGQGLQFLFEYFSETQRNKGNFPGRFSGRQFSNSRSEMNVSTLELGDSALYLCASSLAYEQYFGPGTRLTVT.

The genes are TRBV30 and TRBJ1-1; perhaps TRBD1 as D (6 bases). The CDR3 sequence is 15 residues long. Trimming pared 2 bases from V and 8 bases from J, leaving 21 bases between. Looked up from germline, CDR1 is GTSNPN and CDR2 is SVGIG (reference sequence). The chain's CDR3 is CAWSPPIVGAMEAFF. The CDR3 nucleotides read TGTGCCTGGAGTCCCCCAATTGTGGGGGCCATGGAAGCTTTCTTT.

The gene calls are TRBV14 and TRBJ2-1; the D gene is possibly TRBD2 (6 bases). Germline CDR1 and CDR2: SGHDN and FVKESK. V dropped 1 base and J dropped 0 bases, with 7 bases sitting between them. The length of the CDR3 is 15 residues. CDR3 DNA sequence: TGTGCCAGCAGCCAAGGGGACTTCTCCTACAATGAGCAGTTCTTC. Encoded protein: CASSQGDFSYNEQFF.

This clone has just a few counts. The V call is TRBV7-6, the J call TRBJ2-5; D possibly corresponds to TRBD2 (5 bases). The CDR3 totals 14 residues. V was cut by 5 bases and J by 3 bases, with 13 bases left in between. From germline, CDR1 is SGHVS and CDR2 FNYEAQ. CDR3 in amino acids: CASSPRPGKETQYF. CDR3 nucleotide sequence: TGTGCCAGCAGCCCCAGACCCGGGAAAGAGACCCAGTACTTC.

This clone was seen a few times. V and J are TRBV9 and TRBJ2-3; D remains ambiguous. This CDR3 contains 14 residues. Germline CDR1 and CDR2: SGDLS and YYNGEE. Trimming stripped 0 bases from V and 0 bases from J, with 5 bases between. DNA for the CDR3: TGTGCCAGCAGCGTAGGTGGGAGCACAGATACGCAGTATTTT. It encodes CASSVGGSTDTQYF.

The chain recombines TRBV7-9 with TRBJ2-1, with D unresolved. There are 13 residues in the CDR3. Germline CDR1 reads SEHNR; CDR2 reads FQNEAQ (reference sequence). V lost 2 bases and J lost 5, with 7 bases in between. The CDR3 reads CASSLSQDNEQFF. The DNA of the CDR3 is TGTGCCAGCAGCTTAAGTCAGGACAATGAGCAGTTCTTC. Looking up the rest from reference TRBV7-9 and TRBJ2-1 gives the full variable domain: DTGVSQNPRHKITKRGQNVTFRCDPISEHNRLYWYRQTLGQGPEFLTYFQNEAQLEKSRLLSDRFSAERPKGSFSTLEIQRTEQGDSAMYLCASSLSQDNEQFFGPGTRLTVL.

This clone was observed once. V and J are TRBV7-2 and TRBJ2-1, with 8 positions matching TRBD2. Germline values: CDR1 SGHTA, CDR2 FQGNSA. With V trimmed by 7 bases and J by 7 bases, 6 bases remained unmatched. This CDR3 is built from 13 residues. CDR3 in amino acids: CASTGRAWNEQFF. CDR3 nucleotides: TGTGCCAGCACCGGGAGGGCCTGGAATGAGCAGTTCTTC.

The chain combines TRBV13 with TRBJ2-7, with D maybe TRBD1 (6 bases). There are 16 residues in the CDR3. The V end was cut by 1 base, the J end by 0 bases, with 13 bases between. Germline values: CDR1 PRHDT, CDR2 FYEKMQ (reference sequence). The CDR3: CASSLASGGLSYEQYF. The DNA for the CDR3 is TGTGCCAGCAGCTTAGCAAGTGGGGGCCTCTCCTACGAGCAGTACTTC.

This clone has only one observation. This chain connects TRBV12-2 to TRBJ1-6. TRBV12-2 is a documented pseudogene. The CDR3 is made up of 16 amino acids. In DNA form, the CDR3 reads TGTGCAAGTCGCTTAGCTCCGGGGAGGGTGGATTCACCCCTCCACTTT. This codes for CASRLAPGRVDSPLHF.